Listed here are 18 T cell receptor beta chains from one sample, sequenced in a study of blood T cell repertoires in COVID-19. This table comes from immunoSEQ multiplex PCR, and its TCRdb copy is limited to in-frame clones, with some not included. The profile shows about 120,000 clones, 90% of them singletons. Sequencing input: peripheral blood. These receptors were collected from a woman aged 60 to 75 with COVID-19, enrolled during active disease.

CDR3 in amino acids: CASSIGPNEKLFF. The CDR3 nucleotides read TGTGCCAGCAGCATCGGTCCCAATGAAAAACTGTTTTTT. This chain connects TRBV7-3 to TRBJ1-4; D is uncertain. Between the trimmed V and J ends, which lost 5 bases and 5 bases, there was a span of 9 bases. This CDR3 is 13 amino acids long. From germline, CDR1 is SGHTA and CDR2 FQGTGA. Together with reference TRBV7-3 and TRBJ1-4, the CDR3 gives the full variable domain: GAGVSQTPSNKVTEKGKYVELRCDPISGHTALYWYRQSLGQGPEFLIYFQGTGAADDSGLPNDRFFAVRPEGSVSTLKIQRTERGDSAVYLCASSIGPNEKLFFGSGTQLSVL.

In its sample, this clone was seen a few times. The chain has TRBV19 and TRBJ2-1, with D possibly being TRBD2 (6 bases). The CDR3 contains 15 residues. V lost 7 bases and J 0 bases, leaving 13 bases between the germline ends. CDR1 and CDR2 (germline): LNHDA, SQIVND (reference sequence). CDR3 in amino acids: CASMATSSSYNEQFF. CDR3 nucleotide sequence: TGTGCCAGTATGGCGACTAGTAGCTCCTACAATGAGCAGTTCTTC.

V gene TRBV10-3 combines with J gene TRBJ2-7; no clear D gene. CDR3 length: 17 residues. Trimming shortened V by 1 base and J by 3 bases, and 19 bases separated the two germline ends. The V gene's germline CDR1 is ENHRY and CDR2 SYGVKD. The CDR3 DNA is TGTGCCATCAGTGAGTATGGGCTGGGTCCAAAACACTACGAGCAGTACTTC. Its protein product is CAISEYGLGPKHYEQYF.

CDR3 amino acids: CASSRQGLAGNTIYF. CDR3 nucleotide sequence: TGTGCCAGCAGTCGACAGGGTCTGGCGGGAAACACCATATATTTT. V is TRBV13 and J is TRBJ1-3, with 7 bases matching TRBD1. The CDR3 is 15 residues long. Germline V gene data show CDR1 as PRHDT and CDR2 as FYEKMQ (reference sequence). J was trimmed by 4 bases and V by 6 bases; bases with no gene match: 9.

Here the CDR3 DNA reads TGTGCCAGCAGTTTATTAGCGGGGGGGCCTACGCAGTATTTT. This gives the protein CASSLLAGGPTQYF. J is TRBJ2-3 and V is TRBV27; TRBD2 aligns across 11 bases. The CDR3 has 14 residues. In germline, CDR1 is MNHEY, CDR2 SMNVEV (reference sequence). V lost 1 base, J lost 8 bases, and 2 bases stayed unmatched.

The chain recombines TRBV19 with TRBJ2-7; tentative D call: TRBD2 (6 bases). V dropped 0 bases and J dropped 4 bases, with 16 bases sitting between them. The CDR3 contains 16 residues. CDR1 is LNHDA and CDR2 is SQIVND in the germline V gene (reference sequence). CDR3 DNA: TGTGCCAGTAGTATAGATGGGGCAGGGAGGACTTACGAGCAGTACTTC. It is translated as CASSIDGAGRTYEQYF.

CDR3 nucleotides: TGTGCCAGCAACTCCTTAACGCGGCCCGCGGAGGCAGCTTTCTTT. Residues: CASNSLTRPAEAAFF. The chain combines TRBV5-6 with TRBJ1-1; D remains unclear. This CDR3 region has 15 residues. The germline V gene has CDR1 SGHDT and CDR2 YYEEEE. The V and J ends lost 6 bases and 10 bases respectively, with 25 bases between them.

The V gene is TRBV11-2, the J gene TRBJ1-2; tentatively, D is TRBD1 (6 bases). Germline V gene data show CDR1 as SGHAT and CDR2 as FQNNGV. This CDR3 is built from 15 residues. The V gene lost 5 bases and the J gene lost 1 base, with 14 bases spanning the gap. This CDR3 is CASSTPTGINYGYTF. The CDR3 coding sequence is TGTGCCAGCAGCACACCGACAGGAATTAACTATGGCTACACCTTC.

The DNA for the CDR3 is TGCAGTGCTAGTGGCAGGATGGGCACCGGGGAGCTGTTTTTT. This gives the protein CSASGRMGTGELFF. This chain connects TRBV20-1 to TRBJ2-2; no clear D. Germline V gives CDR1 DFQATT, CDR2 SNEGSKA (reference sequence). The CDR3 runs 14 residues. V lost 3 bases and J lost 4, with 12 bases in between.

V usage is TRBV7-2 and J usage is TRBJ2-5; maybe TRBD1 (6 bases). Trimming removed 4 bases at V and 3 bases at J, with 15 bases between. Germline V gene lookup returns CDR1 SGHTA and CDR2 FQGNSA. The CDR3 has 15 residues. The CDR3: CASSSTGTLEETQYF. The CDR3, as DNA: TGTGCCAGCAGCTCCACCGGGACACTTGAAGAGACCCAGTACTTC.

The J gene is TRBJ1-1, the V gene TRBV28, with 8 bases fitting TRBD1. The CDR3 covers 16 residues. Per the germline V gene, CDR1 is MDHEN and CDR2 is SYDVKM. After removal of 4 bases from V and 5 bases from J, the junction contained 12 bases not matched to a gene. DNA for the CDR3: TGTGCCAGCAGTTGGGGACACAGGGGGTGGGGAACTGAAGCTTTCTTT. Translation: CASSWGHRGWGTEAFF. Drawing the rest from reference TRBV28 and TRBJ1-1, the complete variable domain is DVKVTQSSRYLVKRTGEKVFLECVQDMDHENMFWYRQDPGLGLRLIYFSYDVKMKEKGDIPEGYSVSREKKERFSLILESASTNQTSMYLCASSWGHRGWGTEAFFGQGTRLTVV.

The rearrangement joins TRBV7-2 to TRBJ2-1; 12 bases fit TRBD2. The CDR3 has 18 residues. Germline CDR1 reads SGHTA; CDR2 reads FQGNSA. J gave up 2 bases and V 5 bases, and 10 bases lay outside the gene matches. The DNA for the CDR3 is TGTGCCAGCAGCCGGGGGCGACTAGCGGGGGACCCCTACAATGAGCAGTTCTTC. Translating it yields CASSRGRLAGDPYNEQFF. The full variable domain, in which reference TRBV7-2 and TRBJ2-1 provide the parts outside the CDR3, is GAGVSQSPSNKVTEKGKDVELRCDPISGHTALYWYRQSLGQGLEFLIYFQGNSAPDKSGLPSDRFSAERTGGSVSTLTIQRTQQEDSAVYLCASSRGRLAGDPYNEQFFGPGTRLTVL.

The chain links TRBV7-3 to TRBJ2-5; 8 bases are a match to TRBD2. Germline V CDR1 and CDR2: SGHTA, FQGTGA. Trimming took 1 base from V and 3 from J; bases not matched to a gene: 4. The CDR3 is 15 amino acids. CDR3 in DNA: TGTGCCAGCAGCTTAAACGGGGGGGTAAAAGAGACCCAGTACTTC. Translated: CASSLNGGVKETQYF.

The V and J genes are TRBV3-1 (or the pseudogene TRBV3-2) and TRBJ1-5; the D gene is possibly TRBD1 (5 bases). Trimming shortened V by 4 bases and J by 5 bases, and 9 bases separated the two germline ends. The germline CDR1 and CDR2 sequences are LGHDT and YNNKEL (reference sequence). This CDR3 comprises 13 residues. CDR3 bases: TGTGCCAGCAGCCGAGACAGTTATCAGCCCCAGCATTTT. Translating it yields CASSRDSYQPQHF.

This clone came up once. The chain has TRBV2 and TRBJ2-7; D is perhaps TRBD1 (5 bases). The CDR3 has 14 amino acids. The V gene's germline CDR1 is SNHLY and CDR2 FYNNEI. V was pared by 8 bases and J by 0 bases, with 14 bases between. CDR3 coding DNA: TGTGCCAGCCCTGGGTTTAGGGGCTCCTACGAGCAGTACTTC. Its translation is CASPGFRGSYEQYF.

V and J are TRBV5-8 and TRBJ1-1; no clear D. V lost 1 base to trimming and J lost 8 bases, with 9 bases between them. This CDR3 region has 12 residues. The germline gives CDR1 SGHTS, CDR2 YDEGEE. CDR3 protein: CASSLLGREAFF. The CDR3 DNA reads as TGTGCCAGCAGCTTGCTAGGGAGGGAAGCTTTCTTT.

This rearrangement joins TRBV18 to TRBJ1-1; a possible D gene is TRBD1 (6 bases). CDR3 length: 14 amino acids. The V and J ends lost 2 bases and 4 bases respectively, with 11 bases between them. Germline CDR1 reads KGHSH; CDR2 reads LQKENI. This CDR3 is CASSPWTDGTEAFF. In nucleotides, the CDR3 is TGTGCCAGCTCACCATGGACAGACGGCACTGAAGCTTTCTTT.

The CDR3 DNA sequence: TGTGCCAGCAGTGACTTTCCCCATCAGCCCCAGCATTTT. It codes for CASSDFPHQPQHF. This chain connects TRBV2 to TRBJ1-5; D uncertain. Trimming removed 3 bases from V and 5 bases from J, with 8 bases in between. Germline V CDR1 and CDR2: SNHLY, FYNNEI. The CDR3 is 13 amino acids. Full variable domain (missing parts from reference TRBV2 and TRBJ1-5): EPEVTQTPSHQVTQMGQEVILRCVPISNHLYFYWYRQILGQKVEFLVSFYNNEISEKSEIFDDQFSVERPDGSNFTLKIRSTKLEDSAMYFCASSDFPHQPQHFGDGTRLSIL.